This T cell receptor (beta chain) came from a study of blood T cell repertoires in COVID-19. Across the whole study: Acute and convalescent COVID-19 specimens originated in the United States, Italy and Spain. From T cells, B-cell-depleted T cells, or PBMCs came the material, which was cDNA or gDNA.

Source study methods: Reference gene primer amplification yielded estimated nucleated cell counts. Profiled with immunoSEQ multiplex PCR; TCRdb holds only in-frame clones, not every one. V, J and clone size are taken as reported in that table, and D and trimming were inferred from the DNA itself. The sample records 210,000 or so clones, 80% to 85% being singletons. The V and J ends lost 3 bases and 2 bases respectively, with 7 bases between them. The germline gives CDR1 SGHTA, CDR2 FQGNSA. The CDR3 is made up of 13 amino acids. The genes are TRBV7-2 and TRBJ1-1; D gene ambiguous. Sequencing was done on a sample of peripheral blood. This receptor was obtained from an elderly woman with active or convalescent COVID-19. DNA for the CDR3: TGTGCCAGCAGCTTTGCGCTTAACACTGAAGCTTTCTTT. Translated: CASSFALNTEAFF.